This T cell receptor beta chain was recovered during a study of CD4 T cells in relation to SARS-CoV-2 and coronaviruses (dated by TCRdb to 2020 to 2022). With regard to the full study: Patient-derived lymphoblastoid cell lines were used to map the HLA restriction of shared crossreactive spike epitopes. The study assessed, at the TCR clonotype level, memory CD4+ T cell crossreactivity between SARS-CoV-2 and common cold coronavirus spike proteins. The Adaptive Biotechnologies TCR-sequencing kit was used for samples from three pre-COVID donors and for the naive versus memory experiments, whereas the other data were Illumina-based. For other donors in the study, expansion assays were sequenced with a different, Illumina-based TCR-beta assay. The paper's findings and limits, for the study overall: Compared with monoreactive clones, crossreactive clones had significantly weaker SARS-CoV-2-driven expansion, a result consistent with antigenic imprinting. The study was constrained by small numbers of patients and of tested TCRs. Roughly 70% of donors had memory CD4+ clonotypes that crossrecognized SARS-CoV-2 and at least one common cold coronavirus spike. Crossreactivity analysis centred on spike protein, so crossreactivity against other viral proteins was not assessed. No donor contributed both pre-pandemic and post-infection samples, which limited tracing the source of pre-existing responses. Naive versus memory sequencing indicated that memory recall responses, rather than primary responses primed during culture, are detected by the assay.

CDR1 and CDR2 (MNHEY, SMNVEV) derive from the germline V gene (reference sequence). The germline ends are 17 bases apart after V is trimmed by 6 bases and J by 9 bases. Reading from cysteine to phenylalanine, the CDR3 counts 13 amino acids. Kept here is only the CDR3 DNA, which spans 39 bases and is read in frame from base 1. In its sample, this clone was seen once. Its specific antigen is unknown. No per-base quality is available; no much larger clone lies one base away. Uncultured naive and memory CD4+ T cell DNA received deep-resolution immunoSEQ TCR-beta sequencing. The authors processed their data as follows. During preprocessing, nonproductive sequences were removed, along with CDR3s that did not begin with C, did not end with F or W, or were shorter than 7 amino acids. Cultured and uncultured naive and memory CD4+ repertoires were searched for previously identified spike- and CEF-reactive CDR3s. CDR3 homology was quantified as pairwise Levenshtein distance, calculated with the stringdist R package after three terminal residues were trimmed from each end. TCRdb stores this immuneACCESS table with in-frame sequences only. Part of the clones is absent; in the studies checked, under half of the shortfall reflects unresolved V genes, and no reason is known for the rest. V and J calls and clone size are given by that table; D and trimming were obtained from the DNA. Across this sample there are 65,000 or so clones, with 75% to 90% seen only once. Clones ranked in the top ten supply 1.5% to 2% of the sample.

CD4+ T cells from unexposed donors were collected before the COVID-19 pandemic (2011-2018). Naive and memory CD4+ T cells were separated from cryopreserved PBMCs by CD4 enrichment followed by EasySep naive CD4+ T cell enrichment. The leukapheresis product used for the unexposed donors was purchased from a commercial source. PBMCs were isolated from leukapheresis product or whole blood by Ficoll-Paque PLUS gradient centrifugation. PBMCs were either cryopreserved at -140 degrees C or used fresh in the expansion assay. The QIAamp Micro DNA Kit was used to extract genomic DNA from the CD4+ T cells. Recombination linked TRBV27 to TRBJ1-2; no confident D gene assignment can be made. Sequences were obtained from memory CD4+ T cells from PBMCs. The cell subset or site label on this specimen signifies: memory (non-naive) CD4+ T cells. This receptor was identified in a human donor in good health. The CDR3 in this case is CASSALGPPSYTF. The sequence in DNA is TGTGCCAGCAGCGCCCTCGGTCCCCCCAGCTACACCTTC.